This TCR beta chain was sequenced for a study of CD8+CD57+ T cells in acquired aplastic anemia. CDR3 and TCR beta VDJ profiling relied on genomic DNA as the template. TCRdb called the reads again in MiXCR, with one record for every CDR3 protein. Among 450,000 to 550,000 distinct CDR3 sequences listed, more than 25% were seen once. The germline V gene has CDR1 WSHSY and CDR2 SAAADI. The length of the CDR3 is 16 residues. V lost 6 bases to trimming and J lost 1 base; unmatched junction nucleotides: 7. Before being chosen for sequencing, patients had shown CD8+CD57+ cell expansion by flow cytometry. This clonotype was recorded at least ten times.

The TCR comes from a human donor with aplastic anemia. What was sequenced was sorted CD4+, CD8+, or CD8+CD57+ T cells (not recorded which) from PBMCs. This chain uses TRBV10-2 with TRBJ1-3, with 9 bases aligning to TRBD1. DNA of the CDR3: TGCGCCAGCAGCACAGGGGGCGCGGGATCTGGAAACACCATATATTTT. Translation gives CASSTGGAGSGNTIYF.